This is a list of T cell receptor beta chains from one sample in a study of type 1 regulatory T cells. TCRdb fed the reads into MiXCR, producing one record per CDR3 protein. The sample consists of about 62,000 distinct CDR3 sequences, over 50% of them appearing once. Antigens of these TCRs are unknown. Sequencing was carried out using cultured non-Tr1 T cells, either the whole culture or a sorted T cell fraction (not recorded which). Every receptor here comes from a human donor in good health. CDR3s include the opening cysteine and the closing phenylalanine or tryptophan. A D gene is named only where the DNA matches it firmly. Clone size appears in some rows only: once, few, many, or a class for an expanded clone.

j_gene	d_gene	v_gene	abundance	CDR3aa	CDR3nt
TRBJ1-5	-	TRBV20-1	few	CSARDRGTPNQPQHF	TGCAGTGCTAGAGATCGAGGGACCCCAAATCAGCCCCAGCATTTT
TRBJ2-5	-	TRBV27	-	CASSLFASWQGSETQYF	TGTGCCAGCAGTTTATTCGCTTCGTGGCAGGGGTCGGAGACCCAGTACTTC
TRBJ1-5	-	TRBV6-2/TRBV6-3	-	CASSPDGNQPQHF	TGTGCCAGCAGCCCAGACGGGAATCAGCCCCAGCATTTT
TRBJ1-2	-	TRBV7-8	once	CASSSQTDTYGYTF	TGTGCCAGCAGCTCCCAGACAGACACCTATGGCTACACCTTC
TRBJ2-1	TRBD1	TRBV20-1	few	CSARMPGQGGPSSYNEQFF	TGCAGTGCTAGAATGCCGGGACAGGGGGGACCAAGCTCCTACAATGAGCAGTTCTTC
TRBJ2-1	-	TRBV7-9	-	CASSLYGVGGYNEQFF	TGTGCCAGCAGCTTGTACGGGGTAGGGGGGTACAATGAGCAGTTCTTC
TRBJ2-2	-	TRBV3-1	-	CASSQDRGSSGNTGELFF	TGTGCCAGCAGCCAAGATCGTGGTTCGAGCGGGAACACCGGGGAGCTGTTTTTT
TRBJ2-1	-	TRBV18	few	CASSPLGNEQFF	TGTGCCAGCTCACCACTCGGGAATGAGCAGTTCTTC
TRBJ2-1	TRBD2	TRBV20-1	few	CSARESSAGHYNEQFF	TGCAGTGCTAGAGAGTCATCAGCGGGGCACTACAATGAGCAGTTCTTC
TRBJ2-7	-	TRBV5-1	once	CASSQQGIADEQYF	TGCGCCAGCAGCCAACAGGGAATTGCCGACGAGCAGTACTTC
TRBJ1-1	-	TRBV4-3	-	CASSQVEENTEAFF	TGCGCCAGCAGCCAAGTGGAGGAGAACACTGAAGCTTTCTTT
TRBJ2-5	-	TRBV18	once	CASSPGTGFRETQYF	TGTGCCAGCTCGCCAGGGACGGGGTTCAGGGAGACCCAGTACTTC
TRBJ1-2	TRBD1	TRBV12-3/TRBV12-4	-	CASRPSGQGGGYGYTF	TGTGCCAGCAGACCCTCCGGACAGGGCGGGGGCTATGGCTACACCTTC
TRBJ1-2	-	TRBV7-2	-	CASSSPSLNGYTF	TGTGCCAGCAGCTCCCCTAGTCTAAACGGCTACACCTTC
TRBJ2-1	-	TRBV7-9	few	CASSLSGSSYNEQFF	TGTGCCAGCAGCTTGTCCGGGAGCTCCTACAATGAGCAGTTCTTC
TRBJ1-5	TRBD1	TRBV24-1	-	CATSLIGDSSNQPQHF	TGTGCCACCAGTTTAATCGGGGACAGTAGCAATCAGCCCCAGCATTTT
TRBJ2-1	-	TRBV4-1	-	CASSQDDLVRDNEQFF	TGCGCCAGCAGCCAAGATGACCTAGTTAGAGACAATGAGCAGTTCTTC
TRBJ2-3	-	TRBV24-1	-	CATNGGGTDTQYF	TGTGCCACCAATGGCGGGGGCACAGATACGCAGTATTTT
TRBJ2-7	-	TRBV27	-	CATRPSGGYEQYF	TGTGCCACCAGGCCCTCAGGTGGCTACGAGCAGTACTTC
TRBJ2-1	TRBD2	TRBV20-1	few	CSAKIAGSGNEQFF	TGCAGTGCTAAAATAGCGGGGAGCGGGAATGAGCAGTTCTTC
TRBJ2-1	TRBD2	TRBV7-9	-	CASSLEAGGSYEQFF	TGTGCCAGCAGCTTAGAAGCGGGAGGGTCCTATGAGCAGTTCTTC
TRBJ2-1	TRBD2	TRBV14	-	CASSPLLAGVNEQFF	TGTGCCAGCAGCCCCCTACTAGCGGGTGTCAATGAGCAGTTCTTC
TRBJ2-5	TRBD2	TRBV7-9	-	CASSGGGREETQYF	TGTGCCAGCAGCGGAGGCGGGAGGGAAGAGACCCAGTACTTC
TRBJ2-3	-	TRBV4-2	-	CASSQARESTDTQYF	TGTGCCAGCAGCCAAGCCAGGGAATCCACAGATACGCAGTATTTT
TRBJ2-7	TRBD2	TRBV6-1	-	CASSPGLAALEQYF	TGTGCCAGCAGTCCTGGACTAGCAGCCCTCGAGCAGTACTTC
TRBJ2-1	TRBD2	TRBV9	-	CARQSTGTSGRADYNEQFF	TGTGCCAGGCAGTCCACCGGGACTAGCGGGAGGGCCGACTACAATGAGCAGTTCTTC
TRBJ2-7	TRBD2	TRBV2	-	CAAGVGTSFSEQYF	TGTGCCGCGGGGGTTGGGACTAGCTTCTCCGAGCAGTACTTC
TRBJ2-1	-	TRBV18	-	CASSPISGRSSYNEQFF	TGTGCCAGCTCACCAATCTCGGGACGGAGCTCCTACAATGAGCAGTTCTTC
TRBJ2-7	-	TRBV7-2	-	CVSSLVVSYEQYF	TGTGTCAGCAGCCTCGTGGTCTCCTACGAGCAGTACTTC
TRBJ2-1	-	TRBV30	few	CAWFRLPGNEQFF	TGTGCCTGGTTTCGACTCCCGGGGAATGAGCAGTTCTTC
TRBJ2-5	-	TRBV20-1	few	CSASSQREETQYF	TGCAGTGCTAGTTCCCAACGTGAAGAGACCCAGTACTTC
TRBJ2-1	TRBD2	TRBV20-1	-	CSSQGLAGRNEQFF	TGCAGTTCTCAGGGACTAGCGGGACGGAATGAGCAGTTCTTC
TRBJ2-1	-	TRBV7-2	few	CASSTRSRDSPQFF	TGTGCCAGCAGCACGAGAAGCCGGGACTCGCCCCAGTTCTTC
TRBJ2-3	-	TRBV24-1	-	CATSDTDTQYF	TGTGCCACCAGCGACACAGATACGCAGTATTTT
TRBJ2-1	TRBD2	TRBV12-3/TRBV12-4	-	CASSPASGRPGEQFF	TGTGCCAGCAGTCCCGCTAGCGGGAGGCCGGGGGAGCAGTTCTTC
TRBJ1-2	TRBD1	TRBV12-3/TRBV12-4	-	CASGSGQGSTF	TGTGCCAGCGGCTCCGGACAGGGGTCCACCTTC
TRBJ2-6	-	TRBV7-8	-	CASVFSGANVLTF	TGTGCCAGCGTCTTCTCTGGGGCCAACGTCCTGACTTTC
TRBJ1-1	-	TRBV6-5	-	CTRTKTVKAFF	TGTACCAGGACCAAGACAGTTAAAGCTTTCTTT
TRBJ2-5	-	TRBV5-1	-	CASSLPKETQYF	TGCGCCAGCAGCTTGCCTAAAGAGACCCAGTACTTC
TRBJ1-2	-	TRBV11-2	once	CASSRDDNYGYTF	TGTGCCAGCAGCCGGGACGATAACTATGGCTACACCTTC